The next 32 T cell receptor beta chains were all read from a single sample in a study of OX40 agonist ivuxolimab in advanced cancers. Method: immunoSEQ multiplex PCR; TCRdb's copy keeps in-frame clones and lacks some. The sample has around 63,000 clones, nearly 95% seen once; the top ten hold 20% to 25%. Sequenced here: CD4+ or CD8+ T cells sorted from blood, sampled in a trial of the OX40 agonist ivuxolimab. These receptors were taken from an adult with an advanced solid tumor such as melanoma, head and neck, liver or kidney cancer.

This chain connects TRBV11-2 to TRBJ1-2, with D unclear. The V gene lost 4 bases and the J gene lost 8 bases, with 17 bases spanning the gap. The CDR3 is 14 residues long. Germline lookup yields CDR1 SGHAT and CDR2 FQNNGV. The CDR3 DNA sequence: TGTGCCAGCAGCTCCGCGGACCACCGAGACGGCTACACCTTC. It specifies CASSSADHRDGYTF. The full variable domain, rest sourced from reference TRBV11-2 and TRBJ1-2, is EAGVAQSPRYKIIEKRQSVAFWCNPISGHATLYWYQQILGQGPKLLIQFQNNGVVDDSQLPKDRFSAERLKGVDSTLKIQPAKLEDSAVYLCASSSADHRDGYTFGSGTRLTVV.

The chain combines TRBV18 with TRBJ2-7; possible D gene TRBD1, 5 bases. The V gene lost 5 bases and the J gene lost 3 bases, with 20 bases spanning the gap. CDR1 is KGHSH and CDR2 is LQKENI in the germline V gene. CDR3 length: 16 residues. CDR3 in DNA: TGTGCCAGCTCAACCGGCCCCGGACAAGGCCTCTACGAGCAGTACTTC. Amino acids: CASSTGPGQGLYEQYF.

This clone was recorded only once. The V gene is TRBV7-9, the J gene TRBJ2-2, with 9 bases aligning to TRBD1. This CDR3 region has 16 residues. V lost 7 bases to trimming and J lost 4 bases; unmatched junction nucleotides: 10. Germline V gene sequence: CDR1 SEHNR, CDR2 FQNEAQ (reference sequence). CDR3 amino acids: CASMGRGQGGTGELFF. In nucleotides, the CDR3 is TGTGCCAGCATGGGGAGGGGACAGGGCGGCACCGGGGAGCTGTTTTTT.

This chain links TRBV27 with TRBJ1-5; D remains unclear. Germline CDR1 reads MNHEY; CDR2 reads SMNVEV (reference sequence). V was shortened by 0 bases and J by 6 bases, with 6 bases between the two germline ends. CDR3 length: 13 amino acids. The CDR3 here is CASSLSNLQPQHF. CDR3 coding DNA: TGTGCCAGCAGTTTATCGAACCTTCAGCCCCAGCATTTT.

This clone has just one count. The J gene is TRBJ2-3, the V gene TRBV29-1; the match to TRBD1 covers 8 bases. The trim removed 1 base at V and 4 bases at J, leaving 7 bases unmatched. CDR1 and CDR2 from the germline V gene are SQVTM and ANQGSEA. CDR3 length equals 15 residues. CDR3: CSVEGTRGHADTQYF. CDR3 DNA: TGCAGCGTTGAAGGGACCAGGGGGCACGCAGATACGCAGTATTTT.

This chain links TRBV27 with TRBJ2-7; D call uncertain. From germline, CDR1 is MNHEY and CDR2 SMNVEV (reference sequence). This CDR3 contains 10 residues. V lost 6 bases to trimming and J lost 2 bases, with 2 bases between them. CDR3 in amino acids: CASSPYEQYF. For the CDR3, the DNA is TGTGCCAGCAGCCCCTACGAGCAGTACTTC.

The V gene is TRBV5-1, the J gene TRBJ2-7; D is undetermined. This CDR3 is 13 amino acids long. Germline loops: CDR1 SGHRS, CDR2 YFSETQ. Trimming stripped 0 bases from V and 6 bases from J, with 10 bases between. The CDR3 sequence is CASSLEGSGEQYF. The DNA for the CDR3 is TGCGCCAGCAGCTTGGAGGGCTCTGGCGAGCAGTACTTC.

The sample holds one count of this clone. Other DNA sequences within the sample encode an identical CDR3. This chain uses TRBV5-6 with TRBJ2-7; D might be TRBD1 (5 bases). The CDR3 contains 13 residues. Per germline, CDR1 SGHDT and CDR2 YYEEEE. V lost 4 bases, J lost 2 bases, and 10 bases lay in between. The CDR3 region has the DNA TGTGCCAGCAGCCTGGACATCCCCTACGAGCAGTACTTC. Translating gives CASSLDIPYEQYF.

This clone has just a few counts. This chain links TRBV5-1 with TRBJ2-3; D unclear. Germline lookup yields CDR1 SGHRS and CDR2 YFSETQ. Trimming shortened V by 4 bases and J by 2 bases, and 11 bases separated the two germline ends. CDR3 length equals 14 residues. The CDR3 protein is CASSGTAPTDTQYF. CDR3 coding DNA: TGCGCCAGCAGCGGTACAGCCCCCACAGATACGCAGTATTTT.

This clone was observed once. The chain has TRBV19 and TRBJ2-6; either TRBD1 or TRBD2 may supply D (5 bases each). Trimming cost V 5 bases and J 2 bases, with 10 bases left between them. The CDR3 totals 15 residues. CDR1 and CDR2 from the germline V gene are LNHDA and SQIVND (reference sequence). CDR3 sequence (DNA): TGTGCCAGTAGTGAAGAGGGGCCTGGGGCCAACGTCCTGACTTTC. As protein: CASSEEGPGANVLTF.

The chain uses TRBV28 and TRBJ1-5; the D is unclear. The CDR3 has 11 amino acids. Trimming left V 2 bases short and J 6 bases short, with 2 bases between. The germline V gene encodes CDR1 MDHEN and CDR2 SYDVKM. The CDR3 region is CASSLGQPQHF. CDR3 bases: TGTGCCAGCAGTTTAGGTCAGCCCCAGCATTTT.

Written as DNA, the CDR3 is TGTGCCAGCAGCCAAGTCTCGGGGGAGGGCTATGGCTACACCTTC. Translation: CASSQVSGEGYGYTF. This chain joins TRBV4-2 and TRBJ1-2, with D tentatively TRBD1 (5 bases). Per the germline V gene, CDR1 is LGHNA and CDR2 is YNFKEQ. The CDR3 runs to 15 residues. Trimming pared 1 base from V and 4 bases from J, leaving 13 bases between.

The chain is built from TRBV9 and TRBJ2-3, with 7 bases lining up with TRBD2. The CDR3 has 16 residues. J lost 5 bases, V lost 0 bases, and 9 bases had no gene match. The V gene's germline CDR1 is SGDLS and CDR2 YYNGEE. Here the CDR3 reads CASSVEAAGVLDTQYF. In DNA form, the CDR3 reads TGTGCCAGCAGCGTAGAGGCGGCGGGAGTGTTAGATACGCAGTATTTT.

The chain combines TRBV6-4 with TRBJ1-4; 7 bases line up with TRBD1. J gave up 4 bases and V 7 bases, and 6 bases lay outside the gene matches. Per the germline V gene, CDR1 is MRHNA and CDR2 is SNTAGT. The CDR3 is 14 residues long. The CDR3 DNA follows: TGTGCCAGCACTAGGACAGGATTTAATGAAAAACTGTTTTTT. Translating it yields CASTRTGFNEKLFF.

This clone turned up a few times. The rearrangement links TRBV28 to TRBJ2-7; D unclear. This CDR3 contains 12 residues. CDR1 and CDR2 (germline): MDHEN, SYDVKM. Trimming took 9 bases from V and 6 from J, leaving 15 bases between them. Written as DNA, the CDR3 is TGTGCCAGTATAAGTACGGGCCCCGAGCAGTACTTC. The encoded protein is CASISTGPEQYF.

The V and J genes are TRBV10-1 and TRBJ2-3; D remains ambiguous. The CDR3 covers 12 residues. The germline V gene encodes CDR1 WNHNN and CDR2 SYGVQD (reference sequence). With 6 bases removed from V and 2 bases from J, the gap between germline ends came to 6 bases. The CDR3 DNA follows: TGCGCCAGCAGGACAAACACAGATACGCAGTATTTT. Translated, it gives CASRTNTDTQYF.

CDR3 in amino acids: CSVRLAGAYEQYF. CDR3 in DNA: TGCAGCGTTAGACTAGCGGGAGCTTACGAGCAGTACTTC. V and J are TRBV29-1 and TRBJ2-7, with 12 bases matching TRBD2. This CDR3 comprises 13 residues. The germline V gene encodes CDR1 SQVTM and CDR2 ANQGSEA. V shed 5 bases and J 4 bases; nucleotides not matched to a gene: 3.

This chain links TRBV5-1 with TRBJ2-7; D possibly uses TRBD1 or TRBD2 (5 bases each). Germline CDR1 SGHRS, CDR2 YFSETQ. The CDR3 has 12 residues. V dropped 2 bases and J dropped 5 bases, with 8 bases sitting between them. The chain's CDR3 is CASSLGTDEQYF. In nucleotides, the CDR3 is TGCGCCAGCAGCTTAGGGACCGACGAGCAGTACTTC.

The sample holds one count of this clone. The V gene is TRBV27, the J gene TRBJ2-5; a weak D match, TRBD1 (6 bases). Germline V gene data show CDR1 as MNHEY and CDR2 as SMNVEV (reference sequence). V shed 5 bases and J shed 2 bases, with 12 bases lying between them. The CDR3 is 14 amino acids. Written as DNA, the CDR3 is TGTGCCAGCAGTCTGACAGGAAGGCAAGAGACCCAGTACTTC. Protein: CASSLTGRQETQYF.

V usage is TRBV7-2 and J usage is TRBJ2-5; 7 nucleotides agree with TRBD2. V trimming: 5 bases; J trimming: 1 base; junction bases outside the gene matches: 7. This CDR3 region has 15 residues. Looked up from germline, CDR1 is SGHTA and CDR2 is FQGNSA. In nucleotides, the CDR3 is TGTGCCAGCAGCGACGCGGGACTACTCCAAGAGACCCAGTACTTC. It translates to CASSDAGLLQETQYF. Supplemented by reference TRBV7-2 and TRBJ2-5, the full variable domain reads GAGVSQSPSNKVTEKGKDVELRCDPISGHTALYWYRQSLGQGLEFLIYFQGNSAPDKSGLPSDRFSAERTGGSVSTLTIQRTQQEDSAVYLCASSDAGLLQETQYFGPGTRLLVL.

This clone occurred once. The chain employs TRBV7-6 and TRBJ2-3; D is possibly TRBD1 or TRBD2 (5 bases each). Germline values: CDR1 SGHVS, CDR2 FNYEAQ. The V end was cut by 2 bases, the J end by 3 bases, with 18 bases between. The CDR3 consists of 17 residues. Here the CDR3 DNA reads TGTGCCAGCAGCTTATTGGGACCAGCCGCTTTGACAGATACGCAGTATTTT. It codes for CASSLLGPAALTDTQYF. The whole variable domain, remainder taken from reference TRBV7-6 and TRBJ2-3, is GAGVSQSPRYKVTKRGQDVALRCDPISGHVSLYWYRQALGQGPEFLTYFNYEAQQDKSGLPNDRFSAERPEGSISTLTIQRTEQRDSAMYRCASSLLGPAALTDTQYFGPGTRLTVL.

About this clone: Compared with germline, one end of the junction differs, possibly owing to a read error. The chain is built from TRBV7-7 and TRBJ2-1; a possible D gene is TRBD1 (6 bases). Germline CDR1 is SSHAT and CDR2 is FNYEAQ (reference sequence). The CDR3 has 13 residues. CDR3 bases: TGTGCTAGCAGCTTCGGTGGGGGCTATGAGCAGTTCTTC. Protein product: CASSFGGGYEQFF.

The V call is TRBV7-9, the J call TRBJ1-4, with 7 positions matching TRBD1. The CDR3 is 16 amino acids. V gave up 5 bases and J gave up 7 bases; unmatched junction bases: 13. Germline CDR1 is SEHNR and CDR2 is FQNEAQ (reference sequence). The CDR3 sequence is CASSPLTGAGGEKLFF. CDR3 nucleotides: TGTGCCAGCAGCCCCTTAACAGGGGCTGGGGGTGAAAAACTGTTTTTT.

This chain uses TRBV6-1 with TRBJ1-2; TRBD1 matches at 10 bases. There are 20 residues in the CDR3. Per germline, CDR1 MNHNS and CDR2 SASEGT. With V trimmed by 0 bases and J by 4 bases, 17 bases remained unmatched. DNA of the CDR3: TGTGCCAGCAGTGAAGCCACTCTAATTACCGGGACAGGGGATCCCTATGGCTACACCTTC. It is translated as CASSEATLITGTGDPYGYTF.

The chain recombines TRBV15 with TRBJ2-2, with TRBD2 identical over 14 bases. V trimming: 3 bases; J trimming: 4 bases; junction bases outside the gene matches: 10. Germline CDR1 is LNHNV and CDR2 is YYDKDF (reference sequence). This CDR3 contains 19 residues. CDR3 region: CATSSPGLAGVGGTGELFF. DNA for the CDR3: TGTGCCACCAGCAGCCCGGGACTAGCGGGAGTAGGGGGCACCGGGGAGCTGTTTTTT.

The J gene is TRBJ2-1, the V gene TRBV7-2; no clear D. Germline V CDR1 and CDR2: SGHTA, FQGNSA. CDR3 length: 14 amino acids. V was pared by 5 bases and J by 5 bases, with 13 bases between. As DNA, the CDR3 is TGTGCCAGCAGCCTGACGGACCGGAACAATGAGCAGTTCTTC. This translates into CASSLTDRNNEQFF.

This chain connects TRBV7-9 to TRBJ2-2; 7 bases match TRBD2. Germline CDR1 and CDR2: SEHNR and FQNEAQ (reference sequence). Trimming took 0 bases from V and 6 from J; bases not matched to a gene: 1. The length of the CDR3 is 14 residues. CDR3 coding DNA: TGTGCCAGCAGCTTAGCCGGGGGGTCCGGGGAGCTGTTTTTT. Its translation is CASSLAGGSGELFF.

This chain links TRBV5-3 with TRBJ2-5; D is unclear. TRBV5-3 is classed as an ORF, of uncertain function. The CDR3 has 15 amino acids. Between the trimmed V and J ends, which lost 1 base and 5 bases, there was a span of 15 bases. The CDR3 DNA follows: TGTGCCAGAAGCTTGATTAAGACGAACACGGAGACCCAGTACTTC. It encodes CARSLIKTNTETQYF.

The chain uses TRBV5-1 and TRBJ1-3, with D perhaps matching TRBD1 (6 bases). With 4 bases removed from V and 0 bases from J, the gap between germline ends came to 14 bases. Germline V CDR1 and CDR2: SGHRS, YFSETQ. The CDR3 runs to 16 residues. CDR3 nucleotide sequence: TGCGCCAGCAGCCCTGAAACAGGGTTCTCTGGAAACACCATATATTTT. Translating it yields CASSPETGFSGNTIYF.

This clone was counted between two and nine times. The chain joins TRBV9 to TRBJ1-1; D is uncertain. CDR1 is SGDLS, CDR2 YYNGEE, per germline. V was shortened by 0 bases and J by 0 bases, with 3 bases between the two germline ends. This CDR3 contains 13 residues. The CDR3 loop reads CASSVGMNTEAFF. The CDR3 bases are TGTGCCAGCAGCGTAGGTATGAACACTGAAGCTTTCTTT. Full variable domain (rest looked up from reference TRBV9 and TRBJ1-1): DSGVTQTPKHLITATGQRVTLRCSPRSGDLSVYWYQQSLDQGLQFLIQYYNGEERAKGNILERFSAQQFPDLHSELNLSSLELGDSALYFCASSVGMNTEAFFGQGTRLTVV.

This clone was seen more than once but under ten times. The rearrangement links TRBV27 to TRBJ1-1; tentative D call: TRBD1 (5 bases). Germline CDR1 reads MNHEY; CDR2 reads SMNVEV (reference sequence). There are 14 residues in the CDR3. V was trimmed by 3 bases and J by 0 bases, leaving 8 bases between them. The CDR3 sequence: CASSFGAVNTEAFF. Here the CDR3 DNA reads TGTGCCAGCAGTTTCGGGGCGGTGAACACTGAAGCTTTCTTT.

The chain recombines TRBV19 with TRBJ1-1; D uncertain. V dropped 5 bases and J dropped 5 bases, with 12 bases sitting between them. The CDR3 is made up of 13 amino acids. Germline V gene sequence: CDR1 LNHDA, CDR2 SQIVND (reference sequence). The CDR3 region has the DNA TGTGCCAGTAGTTCGAGGGTTAATACTGAAGCTTTCTTT. Residues: CASSSRVNTEAFF.